This TCR beta chain was identified during a study of shared clonotypes between healthy human individuals. Study results and limitations: Clonotypes shared by all four sorted-subset donors had higher generation probabilities than non-shared clonotypes. Clonotype sharing among donors likely depends on sequencing depth. In having few donors, the study represented limited genetic and exposure-history diversity. Incomplete sequencing of sorted subsets was indicated by rarefaction despite large depth.

As for this clone: Its antigen is undetermined. The sample contains more than one DNA sequence encoding this CDR3.

CD45RO-negative CD8 cells positively selected for CCR7 made up the naive population, which excluded terminally differentiated effector memory CD45RA+ cells. Assay: immunoSEQ multiplex PCR; the TCRdb copy retains only in-frame clones and omits some. The sample lists 800,000 or so clones, roughly 96% occurring once. The clonotype comes from a man aged 25-45 years in good health. Sequenced sample: naive CD8+ T cells sorted from blood.

CDR3 loop: CASSIRPSGSYEQYF. The CDR3 DNA is TGTGCCAGTAGTATTAGGCCTAGCGGGAGCTACGAGCAGTACTTC. The chain employs TRBV19 and TRBJ2-7; 10 positions agree with TRBD2. Germline V lookup: CDR1 LNHDA, CDR2 SQIVND (reference sequence). The V segment lost 3 bases and the J segment 3 bases; nucleotides outside the gene matches: 5. The CDR3 consists of 15 residues.